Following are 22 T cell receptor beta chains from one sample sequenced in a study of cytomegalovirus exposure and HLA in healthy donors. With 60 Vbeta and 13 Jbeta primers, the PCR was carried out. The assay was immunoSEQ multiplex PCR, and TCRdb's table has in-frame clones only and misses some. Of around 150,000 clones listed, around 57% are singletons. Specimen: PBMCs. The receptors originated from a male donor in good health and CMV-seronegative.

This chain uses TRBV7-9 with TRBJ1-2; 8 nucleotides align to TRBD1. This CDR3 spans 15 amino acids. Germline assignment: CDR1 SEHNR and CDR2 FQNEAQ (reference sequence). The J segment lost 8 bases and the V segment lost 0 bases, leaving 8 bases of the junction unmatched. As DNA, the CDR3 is TGTGCCAGCAGCTTAGCTGAGACAGGGGAACGAGGCTACACCTTC. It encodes CASSLAETGERGYTF. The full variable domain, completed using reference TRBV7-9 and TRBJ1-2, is DTGVSQNPRHKITKRGQNVTFRCDPISEHNRLYWYRQTLGQGPEFLTYFQNEAQLEKSRLLSDRFSAERPKGSFSTLEIQRTEQGDSAMYLCASSLAETGERGYTFGSGTRLTVV.

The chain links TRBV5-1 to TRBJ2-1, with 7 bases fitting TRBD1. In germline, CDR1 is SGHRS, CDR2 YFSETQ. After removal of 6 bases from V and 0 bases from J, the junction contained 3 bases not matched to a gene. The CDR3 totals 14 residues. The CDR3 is CASMDRSSYNEQFF. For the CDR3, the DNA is TGCGCCAGCATGGACAGGAGCTCCTACAATGAGCAGTTCTTC.

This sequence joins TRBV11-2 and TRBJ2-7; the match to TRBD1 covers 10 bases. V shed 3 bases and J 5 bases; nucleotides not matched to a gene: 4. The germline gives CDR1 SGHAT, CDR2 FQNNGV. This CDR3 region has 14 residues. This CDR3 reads CASSLGTGDDEQYF. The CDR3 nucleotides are TGTGCCAGCAGCTTGGGGACAGGGGACGACGAGCAGTACTTC. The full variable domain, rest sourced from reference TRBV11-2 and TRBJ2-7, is EAGVAQSPRYKIIEKRQSVAFWCNPISGHATLYWYQQILGQGPKLLIQFQNNGVVDDSQLPKDRFSAERLKGVDSTLKIQPAKLEDSAVYLCASSLGTGDDEQYFGPGTRLTVT.

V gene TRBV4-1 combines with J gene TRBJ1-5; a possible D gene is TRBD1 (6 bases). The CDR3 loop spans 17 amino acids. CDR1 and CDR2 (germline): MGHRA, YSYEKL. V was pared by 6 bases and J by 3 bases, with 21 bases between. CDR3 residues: CASRQTPRGRINQPQHF. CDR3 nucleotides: TGCGCCAGCAGACAAACTCCCAGGGGCCGAATCAATCAGCCCCAGCATTTT.

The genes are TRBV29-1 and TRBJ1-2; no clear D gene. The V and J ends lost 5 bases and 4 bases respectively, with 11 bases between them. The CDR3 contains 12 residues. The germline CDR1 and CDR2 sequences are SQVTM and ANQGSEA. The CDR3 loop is CSVFGGVYGYTF. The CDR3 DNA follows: TGCAGCGTTTTCGGCGGCGTCTATGGCTACACCTTC. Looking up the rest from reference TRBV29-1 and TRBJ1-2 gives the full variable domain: SAVISQKPSRDICQRGTSLTIQCQVDSQVTMMFWYRQQPGQSLTLIATANQGSEATYESGFVIDKFPISRPNLTFSTLTVSNMSPEDSSIYLCSVFGGVYGYTFGSGTRLTVV.

The CDR3 DNA reads as TGTGCCAGCTCAATTACTAGCGGGGATTACAATGAGCAGTTCTTC. It codes for CASSITSGDYNEQFF. V usage is TRBV18 and J usage is TRBJ2-1, with TRBD2 matching 10 bases. Germline lookup yields CDR1 KGHSH and CDR2 LQKENI. Trimming at V came to 5 bases and at J to 4 bases, leaving 5 bases not matched to a gene. The CDR3 runs to 15 residues.

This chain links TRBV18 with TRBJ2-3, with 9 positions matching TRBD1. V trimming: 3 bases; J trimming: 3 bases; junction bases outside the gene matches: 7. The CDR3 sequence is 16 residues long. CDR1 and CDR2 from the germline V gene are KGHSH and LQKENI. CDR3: CASSPSGTGSTDTQYF. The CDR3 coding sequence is TGTGCCAGCTCACCGTCCGGGACAGGGTCGACAGATACGCAGTATTTT.

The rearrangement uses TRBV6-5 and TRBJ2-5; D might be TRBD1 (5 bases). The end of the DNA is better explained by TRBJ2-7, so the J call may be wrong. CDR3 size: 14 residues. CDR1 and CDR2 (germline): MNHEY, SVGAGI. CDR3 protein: CASSYQGSSYEQYF. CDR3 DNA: TGTGCCAGCAGTTACCAGGGTAGCTCCTACGAGCAGTACTTC.

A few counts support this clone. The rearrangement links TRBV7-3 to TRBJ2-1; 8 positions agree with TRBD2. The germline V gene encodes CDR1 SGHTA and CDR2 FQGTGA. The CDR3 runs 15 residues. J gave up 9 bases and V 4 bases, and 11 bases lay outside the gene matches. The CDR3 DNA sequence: TGTGCCAGCAGCTCAAATGCGGGACTAGTTAGTGAGCAGTTCTTC. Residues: CASSSNAGLVSEQFF.

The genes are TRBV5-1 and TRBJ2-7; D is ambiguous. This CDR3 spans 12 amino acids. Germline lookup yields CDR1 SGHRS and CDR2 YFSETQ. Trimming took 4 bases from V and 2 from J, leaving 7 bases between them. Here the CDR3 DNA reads TGCGCCAGCAGCCCCGGTGCCTACGAGCAGTACTTC. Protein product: CASSPGAYEQYF. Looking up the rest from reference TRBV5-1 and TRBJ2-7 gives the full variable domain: KAGVTQTPRYLIKTRGQQVTLSCSPISGHRSVSWYQQTPGQGLQFLFEYFSETQRNKGNFPGRFSGRQFSNSRSEMNVSTLELGDSALYLCASSPGAYEQYFGPGTRLTVT.

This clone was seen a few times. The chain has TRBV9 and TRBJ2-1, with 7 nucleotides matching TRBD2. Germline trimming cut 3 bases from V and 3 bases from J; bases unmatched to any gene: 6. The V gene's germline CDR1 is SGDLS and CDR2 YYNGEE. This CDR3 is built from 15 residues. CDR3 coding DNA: TGTGCCAGCAGCGCGGCTGGCGGGAGCTACAATGAGCAGTTCTTC. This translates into CASSAAGGSYNEQFF.

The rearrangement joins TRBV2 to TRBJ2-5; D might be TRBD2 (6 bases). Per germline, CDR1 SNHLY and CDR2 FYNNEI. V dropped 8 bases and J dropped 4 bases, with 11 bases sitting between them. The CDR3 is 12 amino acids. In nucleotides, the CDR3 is TGTGCCAGCCACATAGCGGTAGAGACCCAGTACTTC. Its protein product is CASHIAVETQYF. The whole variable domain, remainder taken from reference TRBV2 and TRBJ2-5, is EPEVTQTPSHQVTQMGQEVILRCVPISNHLYFYWYRQILGQKVEFLVSFYNNEISEKSEIFDDQFSVERPDGSNFTLKIRSTKLEDSAMYFCASHIAVETQYFGPGTRLLVL.

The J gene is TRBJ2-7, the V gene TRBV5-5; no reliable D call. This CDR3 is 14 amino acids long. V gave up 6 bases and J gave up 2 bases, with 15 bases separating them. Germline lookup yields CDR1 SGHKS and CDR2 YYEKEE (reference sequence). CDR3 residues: CASTVGPAAYEQYF. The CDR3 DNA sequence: TGTGCCAGCACCGTCGGTCCTGCCGCCTACGAGCAGTACTTC. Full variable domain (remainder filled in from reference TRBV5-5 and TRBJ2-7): DAGVTQSPTHLIKTRGQQVTLRCSPISGHKSVSWYQQVLGQGPQFIFQYYEKEERGRGNFPDRFSARQFPNYSSELNVNALLLGDSALYLCASTVGPAAYEQYFGPGTRLTVT.

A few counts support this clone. Here the CDR3 reads CASTLFSRGSFADTQYF. The CDR3 DNA sequence: TGCGCCAGCACCCTTTTTTCCCGAGGGTCTTTTGCAGATACGCAGTATTTT. The chain carries TRBV5-1 and TRBJ2-3; the D gene is possibly TRBD2 (5 bases). Germline CDR1 reads SGHRS; CDR2 reads YFSETQ. This CDR3 spans 17 amino acids. V shed 6 bases and J shed 4 bases, with 24 bases lying between them.

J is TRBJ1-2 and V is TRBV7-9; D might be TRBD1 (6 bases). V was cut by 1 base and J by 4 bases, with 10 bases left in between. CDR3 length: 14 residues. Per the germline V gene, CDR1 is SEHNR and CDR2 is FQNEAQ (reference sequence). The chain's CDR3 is CASSLGGQSYGYTF. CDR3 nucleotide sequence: TGTGCCAGCAGCTTAGGCGGACAGAGCTATGGCTACACCTTC.

CDR3 DNA: TGTGCCAACTCGCTTACAGGATCCCCTGCCACCGGGGAGCTGTTTTTT. This sequence encodes CANSLTGSPATGELFF. The V call is TRBV7-2, the J call TRBJ2-2; a possible D gene is TRBD1 (5 bases). V was shortened by 10 bases and J by 4 bases, with 22 bases between the two germline ends. The CDR3 is made up of 16 amino acids. Germline loops: CDR1 SGHTA, CDR2 FQGNSA.

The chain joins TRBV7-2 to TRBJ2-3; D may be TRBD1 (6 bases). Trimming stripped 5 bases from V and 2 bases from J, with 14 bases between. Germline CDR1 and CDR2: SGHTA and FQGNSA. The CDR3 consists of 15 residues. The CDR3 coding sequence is TGTGCCAGCAGCACCCGGGACACTTACACAGATACGCAGTATTTT. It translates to CASSTRDTYTDTQYF. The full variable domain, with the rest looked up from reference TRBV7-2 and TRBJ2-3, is GAGVSQSPSNKVTEKGKDVELRCDPISGHTALYWYRQSLGQGLEFLIYFQGNSAPDKSGLPSDRFSAERTGGSVSTLTIQRTQQEDSAVYLCASSTRDTYTDTQYFGPGTRLTVL.

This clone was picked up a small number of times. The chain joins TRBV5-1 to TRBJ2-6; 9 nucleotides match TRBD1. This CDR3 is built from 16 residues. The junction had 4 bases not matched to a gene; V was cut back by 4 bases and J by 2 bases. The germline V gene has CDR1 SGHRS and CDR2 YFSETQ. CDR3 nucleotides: TGCGCCAGCAGCGGGACAGGGTCCCCTGGGGCCAACGTCCTGACTTTC. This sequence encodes CASSGTGSPGANVLTF.

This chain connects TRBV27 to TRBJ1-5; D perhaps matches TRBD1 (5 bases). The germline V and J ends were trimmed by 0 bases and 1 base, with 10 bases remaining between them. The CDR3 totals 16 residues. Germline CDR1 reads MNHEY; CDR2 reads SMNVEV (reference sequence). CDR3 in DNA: TGTGCCAGCAGTTTATCGAAGGGGTTGAGCAATCAGCCCCAGCATTTT. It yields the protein CASSLSKGLSNQPQHF.

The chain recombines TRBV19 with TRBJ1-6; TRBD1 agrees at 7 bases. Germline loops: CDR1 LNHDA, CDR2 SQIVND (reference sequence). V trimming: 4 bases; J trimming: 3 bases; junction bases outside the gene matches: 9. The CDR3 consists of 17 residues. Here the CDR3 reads CASSTVQGSRYNSPLHF. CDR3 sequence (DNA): TGTGCCAGTAGTACCGTACAGGGGAGCCGCTATAATTCACCCCTCCACTTT.

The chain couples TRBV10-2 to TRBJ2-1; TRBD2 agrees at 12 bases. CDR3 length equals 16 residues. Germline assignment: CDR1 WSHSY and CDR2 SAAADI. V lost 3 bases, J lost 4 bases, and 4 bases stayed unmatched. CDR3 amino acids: CASSDTSGGTYNEQFF. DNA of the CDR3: TGCGCCAGCAGTGACACTAGCGGGGGGACTTACAATGAGCAGTTCTTC.

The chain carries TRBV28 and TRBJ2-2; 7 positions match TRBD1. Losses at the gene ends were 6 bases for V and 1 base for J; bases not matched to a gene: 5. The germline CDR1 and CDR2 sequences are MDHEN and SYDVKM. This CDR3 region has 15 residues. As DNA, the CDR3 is TGTGCCAGCAGGCTAGGACAGGAGAACACCGGGGAGCTGTTTTTT. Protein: CASRLGQENTGELFF.